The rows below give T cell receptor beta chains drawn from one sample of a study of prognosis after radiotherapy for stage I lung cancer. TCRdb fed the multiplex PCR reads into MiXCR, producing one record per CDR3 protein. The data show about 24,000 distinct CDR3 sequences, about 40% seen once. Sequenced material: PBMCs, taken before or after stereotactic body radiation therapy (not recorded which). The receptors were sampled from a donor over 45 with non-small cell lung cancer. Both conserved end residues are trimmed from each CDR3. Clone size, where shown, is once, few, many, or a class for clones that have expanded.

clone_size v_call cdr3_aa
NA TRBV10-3 AIRWWAGANVLT
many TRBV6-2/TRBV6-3 ASRDRGQGETQY
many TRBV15 ATSRGENYEQY
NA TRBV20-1 SALRLGGSNTGELF
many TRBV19 ASSGLAGGNEQF
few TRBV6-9 AIIGDISYNEQF
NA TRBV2 ASKDRGGYGYT
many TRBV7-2 ASSIWPDRPTGELF
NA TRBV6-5 ASSCTPLAGGYNEHF
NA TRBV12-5 ASGLRAGGLNTGELF
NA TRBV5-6 ASSPKGRRGETQY
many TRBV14 ASSQKGLTYEQY
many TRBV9 ASSLLGDHEQY